A selection of T cell receptor beta chains follows, all from one sample in a study of blood T cells in healthy people across ages. TCRdb re-derived calls from the 5' RACE reads in MiXCR, one entry per CDR3 protein. There are around 970,000 distinct CDR3 sequences in the sample; approximately 50% occur only once, and around a fifth lies in the top ten. The sample consisted of blood. All receptors derive from an older woman in good health. CDR3s leave out the opening cysteine and the closing phenylalanine or tryptophan.

v_call,cdr3_aa
TRBV6-2/TRBV6-3,ASNRGVAGANVLT
TRBV29-1,SVEMTGFGKNIQY
TRBV29-1,SVGRETGEAF
TRBV7-6,ASSPQPKKNIQY
TRBV6-2/TRBV6-3,ASNAGLKQPQH
TRBV10-3,AISDIDRVGSYEQY
TRBV9,ASSVEQSGADTQY
TRBV28,ASISRKRGSYEQY
TRBV9,ASSPVWGLEELF
TRBV5-5,ASSFNPRTEAF
TRBV7-2,ASSFSPVSSYEQY
TRBV20-1,SVQSRSSYEQY
TRBV20-1,SARYGGASGYT
TRBV18,ASSPQVLDSGANALT
TRBV24-1,ATSDQPNQPQH
TRBV4-3,ASSQLSGKTQY
TRBV7-2,AGSLGHNEQF
TRBV29-1,SVAIGSGANGYT
TRBV20-1,SGVLAERVNEQF
TRBV18,ASSPELGGEEKLF
TRBV30,AWSVTASNQPQH
TRBV5-1,ASSLALAGAPEQY
TRBV9,ASNNFESAGGITDTQY